Each of the 21 T cell receptor beta chains below was sequenced from the same sample in a study of siplizumab effects on memory and regulatory T cells. Sequenced by immunoSEQ multiplex PCR; TCRdb stores in-frame clones only, minus some. The sample records more than 75,000 clones, roughly 93% being singletons. Sample: CD8+ T cells sorted from blood. The receptor set was obtained from a human donor in good health.

The CDR3 bases are TGTGCCAGCAGGCAGGGGAGCACGGTTAATGAAAAACTGTTTTTT. It codes for CASRQGSTVNEKLFF. The V gene is TRBV11-2, the J gene TRBJ1-4; D might be TRBD1 (6 bases). This CDR3 comprises 15 residues. Germline-derived CDR1 and CDR2 are SGHAT and FQNNGV. V lost 6 bases and J 4 bases, leaving 15 bases between the germline ends.

V gene TRBV5-6 combines with J gene TRBJ1-1; D gene uncertain. The CDR3 has 13 residues. Germline CDR1 SGHDT, CDR2 YYEEEE. V gave up 2 bases and J gave up 6 bases, with 11 bases separating them. Written as DNA, the CDR3 is TGTGCCAGCAGCTTAGGCCAAAGCGCTGAAGCTTTCTTT. Protein sequence: CASSLGQSAEAFF.

The V gene is TRBV2, the J gene TRBJ2-7; 8 bases match TRBD1. This CDR3 has 13 amino acids. Germline-derived CDR1 and CDR2 are SNHLY and FYNNEI. The V gene end was trimmed by 7 bases and the J gene end by 7 bases; junction bases not matched to a gene: 9. In DNA form, the CDR3 reads TGTGCCAGCACCTTCGACAGGGGTGGGGAGCAGTACTTC. Residues: CASTFDRGGEQYF.

The chain is built from TRBV19 and TRBJ2-5, with a tentative D call TRBD2 (6 bases). Trimming shortened V by 3 bases and J by 5 bases, and 13 bases separated the two germline ends. CDR3 size: 14 residues. CDR1 and CDR2 from the germline V gene are LNHDA and SQIVND (reference sequence). DNA of the CDR3: TGTGCCAGTAGTATGGAGACTAGGTGGGAGACCCAGTACTTC. Amino acid sequence: CASSMETRWETQYF.

This chain connects TRBV5-6 to TRBJ2-1, with TRBD2 identical over 7 bases. Germline trimming cut 0 bases from V and 8 bases from J; bases unmatched to any gene: 5. Looked up from germline, CDR1 is SGHDT and CDR2 is YYEEEE. The CDR3 has 14 amino acids. This chain's CDR3 is CASSLGDYGDEQFF. Here the CDR3 DNA reads TGTGCCAGCAGCTTGGGGGACTACGGCGATGAGCAGTTCTTC.

The genes are TRBV4-1 and TRBJ2-2, with a possible D match to TRBD2 (5 bases). The CDR3 runs 16 residues. The ends were cut back, 1 base at V and 5 bases at J, with 14 bases in the middle. The germline V gene has CDR1 MGHRA and CDR2 YSYEKL. Written as DNA, the CDR3 is TGCGCCAGCAGCCAAGCTTTTGATCGGGGAACCGGGGAGCTGTTTTTT. Its protein is CASSQAFDRGTGELFF.

The chain couples TRBV30 to TRBJ2-3; D is unclear. The CDR3 runs 12 residues. Germline CDR1 GTSNPN, CDR2 SVGIG (reference sequence). CDR3 amino acids: CAVTENTDTQYF. The CDR3 region has the DNA TGTGCGGTGACGGAAAACACAGATACGCAGTATTTT.

The V gene is TRBV6-8, the J gene TRBJ2-1; D may be TRBD1 (5 bases). The CDR3 is made up of 16 amino acids. Germline CDR1 reads MNHGY; CDR2 reads SAAAGT. The ends were cut back, 0 bases at V and 9 bases at J, with 18 bases in the middle. The CDR3 sequence: CASSYSVVFDRLEQFF. CDR3 bases: TGTGCCAGCAGTTACTCTGTGGTATTCGACAGACTTGAGCAGTTCTTC.

The chain uses TRBV5-6 and TRBJ2-2; TRBD1 aligns across 7 bases. This CDR3 region has 13 residues. The V gene end was trimmed by 4 bases and the J gene end by 6 bases; junction bases not matched to a gene: 3. In germline, CDR1 is SGHDT, CDR2 YYEEEE. CDR3 protein: CASSQDRAGELFF. Written as DNA, the CDR3 is TGTGCCAGCAGCCAAGACAGGGCCGGGGAGCTGTTTTTT.

The chain uses TRBV5-1 and TRBJ2-7; the match to TRBD2 covers 7 bases. The V gene's germline CDR1 is SGHRS and CDR2 YFSETQ. The V and J ends lost 4 bases and 2 bases, in that order; junction bases with no gene match: 6. The CDR3 is 14 amino acids. CDR3 coding DNA: TGCGCCAGCAGCCCGGGACGGGAGGCCTACGAGCAGTACTTC. Amino acids: CASSPGREAYEQYF.

The V gene is TRBV6-6, the J gene TRBJ2-2; D possibly matches TRBD1 or TRBD2 (6 bases each). The CDR3 totals 14 residues. V lost 0 bases and J lost 8, with 10 bases in between. Germline CDR1 is MNHNY and CDR2 is SVGAGI (reference sequence). The CDR3 nucleotides read TGTGCCAGCAGTTACTCAGGGGGGTTGGGGGAGCTGTTTTTT. Its protein is CASSYSGGLGELFF.

The genes are TRBV11-3 and TRBJ1-1; no clear D gene. Germline V CDR1 and CDR2: SGHNT, YENEEA. There are 18 residues in the CDR3. V lost 0 bases, J lost 1 base, and 18 bases lay in between. CDR3 sequence reads: CASSLDGVTLQKNTEAFF. The CDR3 region has the DNA TGTGCCAGCAGCTTAGATGGAGTTACTTTACAGAAGAACACTGAAGCTTTCTTT.

This clone showed up just once. The chain links TRBV4-1 to TRBJ1-5; TRBD1 might be the D (5 bases). Per germline, CDR1 MGHRA and CDR2 YSYEKL. Trimming pared 3 bases from V and 7 bases from J, leaving 13 bases between. This CDR3 spans 14 amino acids. The CDR3 here is CASSQGVNGQPQHF. Written as DNA, the CDR3 is TGCGCCAGCAGCCAGGGGGTTAATGGACAGCCCCAGCATTTT.

This chain joins TRBV14 and TRBJ2-1; TRBD1 matches at 10 bases. From germline, CDR1 is SGHDN and CDR2 FVKESK. This CDR3 contains 16 residues. V lost 3 bases, J lost 2 bases, and 4 bases stayed unmatched. CDR3 bases: TGTGCCAGCAGCCACAAAGGACAGGGGGCCTACAATGAGCAGTTCTTC. Protein: CASSHKGQGAYNEQFF.

The CDR3 DNA reads as TGTGCCAGCAGCTACGGGACAGCGGACCTGAGGACCCAGTACTTC. The encoded protein is CASSYGTADLRTQYF. J is TRBJ2-5 and V is TRBV27; 7 bases fit TRBD1. CDR1 and CDR2 (germline): MNHEY, SMNVEV (reference sequence). This CDR3 has 15 amino acids. Losses at the gene ends were 6 bases for V and 7 bases for J; bases not matched to a gene: 14.

The V and J genes are TRBV2 and TRBJ1-1; D gene unclear. The germline V and J ends were trimmed by 3 bases and 5 bases, with 10 bases remaining between them. The CDR3 is 13 amino acids. CDR1 and CDR2 (germline): SNHLY, FYNNEI. This CDR3 is CASSEGKATEAFF. DNA for the CDR3: TGTGCCAGCAGTGAGGGAAAGGCGACTGAAGCTTTCTTT.

The CDR3 coding sequence is TGCAGCGGTTACGGAGGGCCGAACACTGAAGCTTTCTTT. It yields the protein CSGYGGPNTEAFF. The chain has TRBV29-1 and TRBJ1-1; D not certain. The V gene lost 7 bases and the J gene lost 1 base, with 13 bases spanning the gap. Looked up from germline, CDR1 is SQVTM and CDR2 is ANQGSEA. The CDR3 runs to 13 residues. The full variable domain, completed using reference TRBV29-1 and TRBJ1-1, is SAVISQKPSRDICQRGTSLTIQCQVDSQVTMMFWYRQQPGQSLTLIATANQGSEATYESGFVIDKFPISRPNLTFSTLTVSNMSPEDSSIYLCSGYGGPNTEAFFGQGTRLTVV.

The chain recombines TRBV7-8 with TRBJ1-2; D possibly corresponds to TRBD1 (6 bases). This CDR3 has 17 amino acids. Germline V lookup: CDR1 SGHVS, CDR2 FQNEAQ. Between the trimmed V and J ends, which lost 4 bases and 4 bases, there was a span of 22 bases. CDR3 protein: CASSSRDTQSRGYGYTF. The DNA of the CDR3 is TGTGCCAGCAGCTCTCGGGACACCCAGAGCCGTGGCTATGGCTACACCTTC. Full variable domain (missing parts from reference TRBV7-8 and TRBJ1-2): GAGVSQSPRYKVAKRGQDVALRCDPISGHVSLFWYQQALGQGPEFLTYFQNEAQLDKSGLPSDRFFAERPEGSVSTLKIQRTQQEDSAVYLCASSSRDTQSRGYGYTFGSGTRLTVV.

This sequence joins TRBV6-1 and TRBJ2-1; 7 bases are shared with TRBD2. V dropped 6 bases and J dropped 1; count of bases not matched to a gene: 0. CDR1 and CDR2 (germline): MNHNS, SASEGT. The CDR3 sequence is 13 residues long. The DNA for the CDR3 is TGTGCCAGCAGCGGGGGGTCCTACAATGAGCAGTTCTTC. Translated, it gives CASSGGSYNEQFF.

The chain links TRBV5-1 to TRBJ1-3, with a weak D call TRBD1 (5 bases). CDR3 length equals 17 residues. Germline-derived CDR1 and CDR2 are SGHRS and YFSETQ. Trimming took 2 bases from V and 2 from J, leaving 17 bases between them. CDR3 region: CASSLEGHFGPGNTIYF. CDR3 sequence (DNA): TGCGCCAGCAGCTTAGAAGGACATTTCGGTCCTGGAAACACCATATATTTT.

The rearrangement joins TRBV7-9 to TRBJ2-7; D assignment may be TRBD1 or TRBD2 (5 bases each). The CDR3 totals 14 residues. The germline V gene encodes CDR1 SEHNR and CDR2 FQNEAQ (reference sequence). Trimming shortened V by 6 bases and J by 1 base, and 13 bases separated the two germline ends. As DNA, the CDR3 is TGTGCCAGCAGGGCCGGGACGGAATCCTACGAGCAGTACTTC. It specifies CASRAGTESYEQYF.